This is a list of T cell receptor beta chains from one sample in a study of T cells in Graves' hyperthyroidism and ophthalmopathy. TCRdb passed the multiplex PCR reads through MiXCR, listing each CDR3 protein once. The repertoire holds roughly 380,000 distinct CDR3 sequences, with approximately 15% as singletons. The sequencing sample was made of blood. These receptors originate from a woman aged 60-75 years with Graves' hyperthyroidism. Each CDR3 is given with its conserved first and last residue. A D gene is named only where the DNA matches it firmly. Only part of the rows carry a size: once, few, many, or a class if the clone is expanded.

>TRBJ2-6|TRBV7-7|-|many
CASSPTGFSGANVLTF
TGTGCTAGCAGCCCAACCGGATTCTCTGGGGCCAACGTCCTGACTTTC
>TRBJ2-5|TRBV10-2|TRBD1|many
CASSRGQGRETQYF
TGCGCCAGCAGTCGGGGACAGGGGAGGGAGACCCAGTACTTC
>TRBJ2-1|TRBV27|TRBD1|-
CASSPTRGRFNEQFF
TGTGCCAGCAGTCCGACCAGGGGGCGGTTCAATGAGCAGTTCTTC
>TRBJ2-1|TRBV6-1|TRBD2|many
CASSPEASGVAYNEQFF
TGTGCCAGCAGCCCCGAGGCTAGCGGGGTGGCCTACAATGAGCAGTTCTTC
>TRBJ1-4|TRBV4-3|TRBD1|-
CASSEGTGRTTNEKLFF
TGCGCCAGCAGCGAGGGGACAGGGCGCACAACTAATGAAAAACTGTTTTTT
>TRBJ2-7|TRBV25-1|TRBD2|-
CASSESRGGRASHEQYF
TGTGCCAGCAGTGAATCCCGTGGCGGGAGGGCCTCCCACGAGCAGTACTTC
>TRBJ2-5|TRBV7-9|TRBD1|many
CASSRERTGVETQYF
TGTGCCAGCAGCCGAGAAAGGACAGGGGTGGAGACCCAGTACTTC
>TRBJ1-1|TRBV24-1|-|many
CATSAGSRTEAFF
TGTGCCACCAGTGCAGGGAGCCGCACTGAAGCTTTCTTT
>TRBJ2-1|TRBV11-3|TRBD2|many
CASSLGGLAGNHNEQFF
TGTGCCAGCAGCTTAGGGGGACTAGCGGGAAATCACAATGAGCAGTTCTTC
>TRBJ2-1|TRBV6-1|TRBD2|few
CASSALAGGRDEQFF
TGTGCCAGCAGTGCCCTGGCGGGAGGGAGAGATGAGCAGTTCTTC
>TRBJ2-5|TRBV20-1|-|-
CSARGVKTQYF
TGCAGTGCTAGAGGAGTGAAGACCCAGTACTTC
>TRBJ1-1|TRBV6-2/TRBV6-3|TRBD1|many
CAINRGTGGRSTEAFF
TGTGCCATAAACAGGGGGACAGGGGGTCGCTCCACTGAAGCTTTCTTT
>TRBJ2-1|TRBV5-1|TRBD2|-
CASRAGTSAHNEQFF
TGCGCCAGCAGGGCCGGGACTAGCGCACACAATGAGCAGTTCTTC
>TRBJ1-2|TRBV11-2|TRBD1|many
CASSPRQGEHSGYTF
TGTGCCAGCAGCCCCCGACAGGGGGAACATTCTGGCTACACCTTC
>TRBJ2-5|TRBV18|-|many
CASSSLAAEETQYF
TGTGCCAGCTCAAGCTTAGCGGCAGAAGAGACCCAGTACTTC
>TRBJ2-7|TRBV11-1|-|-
CASSTRGGGPRWQYF
TGTGCCAGCAGCACCCGAGGGGGAGGGCCAAGGTGGCAGTACTTC
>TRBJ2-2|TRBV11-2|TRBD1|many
CASSPGGTGELFF
TGTGCCAGCAGCCCAGGGGGCACCGGGGAGCTGTTTTTT
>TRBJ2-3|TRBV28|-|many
CASSLSGRFYTDTQYF
TGTGCCAGCAGCCTCTCTGGGCGGTTTTACACAGATACGCAGTATTTT
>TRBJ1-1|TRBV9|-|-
CASSVGGANTEAFF
TGTGCCAGCAGCGTAGGGGGGGCCAATACTGAAGCTTTCTTT
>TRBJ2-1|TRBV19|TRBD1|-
CASSIDWGRGNEQFF
TGTGCCAGTAGTATAGATTGGGGCAGGGGGAATGAGCAGTTCTTC
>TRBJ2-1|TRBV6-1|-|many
CASSPEPSLYNEQFF
TGTGCCAGCAGTCCTGAGCCGTCATTATACAATGAGCAGTTCTTC
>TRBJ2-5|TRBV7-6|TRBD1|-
CASSFSGTGETQYF
TGTGCCAGCAGCTTCTCCGGGACAGGGGAGACCCAGTACTTC
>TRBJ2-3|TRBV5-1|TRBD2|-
CASSQWERGPDTRYF
TGCGCCAGCAGCCAGTGGGAGCGGGGGCCAGATACGCGGTATTTT
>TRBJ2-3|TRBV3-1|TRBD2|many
CASSHSSPRSGGTDTQYF
TGTGCCAGCAGCCATTCTTCCCCCCGCAGCGGGGGCACAGATACGCAGTATTTT
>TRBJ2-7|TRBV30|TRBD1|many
CAWSVLGQGASYEQYF
TGTGCCTGGAGTGTACTGGGACAGGGGGCCTCCTACGAGCAGTACTTC
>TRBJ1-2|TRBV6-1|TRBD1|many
CASSTGTGRGYTF
TGTGCCAGCAGTACCGGGACAGGGAGAGGCTACACCTTC
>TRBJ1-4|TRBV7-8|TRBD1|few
CASSPEGAATNEKLFF
TGTGCCAGCAGCCCGGAGGGGGCGGCAACTAATGAAAAACTGTTTTTT
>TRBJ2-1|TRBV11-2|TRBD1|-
CASSLGTGGQHEQFF
TGTGCCAGCAGCTTAGGGACAGGGGGCCAACATGAGCAGTTCTTC
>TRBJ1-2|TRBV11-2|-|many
CASSLEEDGYTF
TGTGCCAGCAGCTTAGAGGAGGATGGCTACACCTTC
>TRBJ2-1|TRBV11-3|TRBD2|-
CASSPGTSGNYNEQFF
TGTGCCAGCAGCCCCGGGACTAGCGGAAACTACAATGAGCAGTTCTTC
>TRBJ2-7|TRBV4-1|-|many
CASSQTTRDQDFYEQYF
TGCGCCAGCAGCCAGACCACTCGGGACCAAGACTTCTACGAGCAGTACTTC
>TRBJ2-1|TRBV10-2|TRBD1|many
CASRRDRGISYNEQFF
TGCGCCAGCAGACGGGACAGGGGGATCTCCTACAATGAGCAGTTCTTC
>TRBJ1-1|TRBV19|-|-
CASSPFGTEAFF
TGTGCCAGTAGTCCCTTTGGGACTGAAGCTTTCTTT
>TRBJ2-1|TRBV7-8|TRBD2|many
CASRLPGRREGRNEQFF
TGTGCCAGCCGCCTCCCCGGTAGGCGGGAGGGCCGTAATGAGCAGTTCTTC
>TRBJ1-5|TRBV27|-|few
CASSFQNQPQHF
TGTGCCAGCAGTTTCCAAAATCAGCCCCAGCATTTT
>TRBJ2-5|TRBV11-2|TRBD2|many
CASSYGLAGKETQYF
TGTGCCAGCAGCTATGGACTAGCGGGAAAAGAGACCCAGTACTTC
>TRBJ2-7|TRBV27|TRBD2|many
CASSPDTRGEQYF
TGTGCCAGCAGTCCGGACACGCGGGGGGAGCAGTACTTC
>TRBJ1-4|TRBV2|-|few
CASSDIDSSNEKLFF
TGTGCCAGCAGTGATATCGACAGCTCTAATGAAAAACTGTTTTTT
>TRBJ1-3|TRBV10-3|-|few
CAIRTSLQDTSGNTIYF
TGTGCCATCAGGACAAGTCTACAGGATACCTCTGGAAACACCATATATTTT
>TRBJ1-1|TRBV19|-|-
CASIARGRAFF
TGTGCCAGTATAGCCAGGGGACGAGCTTTCTTT
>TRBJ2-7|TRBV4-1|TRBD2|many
CASSQDGLALSSYEQYF
TGCGCCAGCAGCCAAGATGGACTAGCACTTAGCTCCTACGAGCAGTACTTC
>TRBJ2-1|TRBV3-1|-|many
CASSQGLRANSYNEQFF
TGTGCCAGCAGCCAAGGTTTACGAGCGAATTCCTACAATGAGCAGTTCTTC
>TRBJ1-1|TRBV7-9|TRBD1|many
CASSFQGVTEAFF
TGTGCCAGCAGCTTTCAGGGGGTCACTGAAGCTTTCTTT
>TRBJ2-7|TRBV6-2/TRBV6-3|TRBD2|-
CASSPPPAGGPPYEQYF
TGTGCCAGCTCACCACCCCCAGCGGGAGGGCCCCCCTACGAGCAGTACTTC
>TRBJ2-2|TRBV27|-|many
CASSRAAANTGELFF
TGTGCCAGCAGTCGAGCGGCAGCGAACACCGGGGAGCTGTTTTTT
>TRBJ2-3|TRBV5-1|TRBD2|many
CASSLEASGLVTDTQYF
TGCGCCAGCAGCTTGGAGGCTAGCGGACTAGTCACAGATACGCAGTATTTT